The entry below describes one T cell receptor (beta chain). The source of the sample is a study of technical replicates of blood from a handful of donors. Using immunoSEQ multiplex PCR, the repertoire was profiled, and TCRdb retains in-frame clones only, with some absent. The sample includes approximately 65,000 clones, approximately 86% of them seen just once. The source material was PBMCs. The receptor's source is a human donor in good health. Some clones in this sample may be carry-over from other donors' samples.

The CDR3 nucleotides are TGTGCCAGCAGCGTTTCGCGGGAGCAAACCTACGAGCAGTACTTC. Its translation is CASSVSREQTYEQYF. The rearrangement links TRBV9 to TRBJ2-7; 7 positions agree with TRBD2. Trimming removed 2 bases from V and 2 bases from J; junction bases left unmatched: 7. The germline V gene has CDR1 SGDLS and CDR2 YYNGEE. The CDR3 covers 15 residues.